These 11 T cell receptor beta chains originate from one sample sequenced in a study of naive and memory T cell subsets. The beta constant-region primer was an equimolar mix of two oligonucleotides covering TRBC1 and TRBC2. Four rounds of PCR amplified the ligated cDNA using nested alpha and beta constant-region primers plus SP2. Via MiXCR, TCRdb re-called the UMI-ligation and nested PCR reads, giving one row per CDR3 protein. The table lists 95,000 to 150,000 distinct CDR3 sequences, approximately 37% of them singletons. Material for sequencing was central memory CD4+ T cells from blood. The receptors were sampled from a human donor in good health.

This clonotype was found a few times. The chain joins TRBV7-8 to TRBJ2-7; D may match TRBD1 or TRBD2 (6 bases each). Germline V gene sequence: CDR1 SGHVS, CDR2 FQNEAQ. The CDR3 is 15 residues long. V lost 6 bases and J lost 5, with 20 bases in between. The CDR3 nucleotides read TGTGCCAGCAGTTTTAGACGGGGGAAGGGGGACGAGCAGTACTTC. Translated, it gives CASSFRRGKGDEQYF. The full variable domain, its missing parts supplied by reference TRBV7-8 and TRBJ2-7, is GAGVSQSPRYKVAKRGQDVALRCDPISGHVSLFWYQQALGQGPEFLTYFQNEAQLDKSGLPSDRFFAERPEGSVSTLKIQRTQQEDSAVYLCASSFRRGKGDEQYFGPGTRLTVT.

This clonotype was detected only a few times. The chain is built from TRBV28 and TRBJ2-3; 7 bases are shared with TRBD1. The junction had 9 bases not matched to a gene; V was cut back by 10 bases and J by 2 bases. From germline, CDR1 is MDHEN and CDR2 SYDVKM. The CDR3 sequence is 14 residues long. The CDR3 sequence: CAIADRQHTDTQYF. The DNA of the CDR3 is TGTGCCATCGCGGACAGGCAACACACAGATACGCAGTATTTT.

The rearrangement links TRBV6-1 to TRBJ2-3, with 8 bases fitting TRBD1. V gave up 10 bases and J gave up 0 bases; unmatched junction bases: 12. The V gene's germline CDR1 is MNHNS and CDR2 SASEGT. This CDR3 is 16 amino acids long. Here the CDR3 reads CATRTDRVVSTDTQYF. The DNA for the CDR3 is TGTGCCACACGGACGGACAGGGTTGTTAGCACAGATACGCAGTATTTT.

The table lists this clonotype with a few counts. The chain joins TRBV6-5 to TRBJ1-2; 7 bases are shared with TRBD1. CDR3 length: 14 amino acids. Per germline, CDR1 MNHEY and CDR2 SVGAGI. Unmatched junction bases numbered 7, after V lost 5 bases and J lost 4 bases. CDR3 sequence reads: CASSRTTGIYGYTF. In nucleotides, the CDR3 is TGTGCCAGCAGTCGAACGACAGGGATCTATGGCTACACCTTC.

The rearrangement joins TRBV10-3 to TRBJ1-5; 10 positions match TRBD1. The germline CDR1 and CDR2 sequences are ENHRY and SYGVKD. Losses at the gene ends were 2 bases for V and 6 bases for J; bases not matched to a gene: 7. CDR3 length: 16 residues. The CDR3 DNA sequence: TGTGCCATCAGTGAGCCGGGACAGGGGAGAGGTCAGCCCCAGCATTTT. This translates into CAISEPGQGRGQPQHF.

This chain uses TRBV10-3 with TRBJ2-1; perhaps D is TRBD1 or TRBD2 (5 bases each). The CDR3 has 14 amino acids. V dropped 0 bases and J dropped 5 bases, with 8 bases sitting between them. Germline V gene data show CDR1 as ENHRY and CDR2 as SYGVKD. The CDR3 here is CAISESGTNNEQFF. The DNA of the CDR3 is TGTGCCATCAGTGAGTCGGGGACCAACAATGAGCAGTTCTTC.

The chain links TRBV9 to TRBJ2-5; D ambiguous. This CDR3 has 14 residues. With 1 base removed from V and 4 bases from J, the gap between germline ends came to 11 bases. Germline CDR1 is SGDLS and CDR2 is YYNGEE. The CDR3 reads CASSVRSKGETQYF. Here the CDR3 DNA reads TGTGCCAGCAGCGTACGATCGAAGGGAGAGACCCAGTACTTC.

The J gene is TRBJ2-2, the V gene TRBV6-5; 9 positions match TRBD2. The V gene end was trimmed by 6 bases and the J gene end by 4 bases; junction bases not matched to a gene: 9. Germline lookup yields CDR1 MNHEY and CDR2 SVGAGI. The length of the CDR3 is 16 residues. Written as DNA, the CDR3 is TGTGCCAGCAGAACACCGCTAGCGGGACGCACCGGGGAGCTGTTTTTT. It specifies CASRTPLAGRTGELFF.

This clonotype occurred a few times. The chain combines TRBV7-2 with TRBJ2-1; maybe TRBD2 (5 bases). Per the germline V gene, CDR1 is SGHTA and CDR2 is FQGNSA. The V and J ends lost 1 base and 9 bases respectively, with 19 bases between them. The CDR3 covers 16 residues. CDR3 residues: CASSLGLALGPGEQFF. The DNA of the CDR3 is TGTGCCAGCAGCTTAGGGCTAGCTTTGGGCCCAGGTGAGCAGTTCTTC.

V gene TRBV12-3 or TRBV12-4 combines with J gene TRBJ2-7; weak D call: TRBD2 (6 bases). The CDR3 length is 15 residues. V gave up 10 bases and J gave up 2 bases, with 21 bases separating them. CDR3: CATSVLLAEPYEQYF. For the CDR3, the DNA is TGTGCCACCTCAGTTTTACTAGCTGAACCCTACGAGCAGTACTTC.

J is TRBJ2-5 and V is TRBV18, with D possibly TRBD1 on 5 matching bases. The CDR3 has 17 residues. Germline CDR1 and CDR2: KGHSH and LQKENI. Between the trimmed V and J ends, which lost 2 bases and 4 bases, there was a span of 20 bases. In DNA, the CDR3 is TGTGCCAGCTCACCAATGGGGCAGATAAACGTCGGAGAGACCCAGTACTTC. Amino acid sequence: CASSPMGQINVGETQYF.